The TCR beta chain described here comes from a study of control samples from healthy donors and cancer patients (dated by TCRdb to 2020 to 2022). Remarks on this clone: Its antigen remains undetermined. There are no base qualities to consult, and no much larger clone falls within one base.

V is pared back by 1 base and J by 0 bases, with 10 bases lying between the germline termini. In the germline V gene, CDR1 corresponds to MNHNS and CDR2 to SASEGT. The CDR3 holds 16 amino acids from the cysteine to the phenylalanine. The DNA shown is the 48-base CDR3, in frame from base 1. The library was generated by the immunoSEQ multiplex PCR assay. TCRdb carries this immuneACCESS record with in-frame sequences only. Its versions omit some clonotypes, under half of them owing to an unresolved V gene in the studies checked, with the rest unexplained. This sample lists under 200,000 clones; 90% to 95% were detected once. The top ten constitute more than 1.3% of the sample.

This TCR was recovered from a woman aged 25 to 39 in good health. Material: blood. The chain is made from TRBV6-1 and TRBJ2-4; the D gene is unclear. The CDR3 protein: CASSEEPQLAKNIQYF. In nucleotide form, the sequence is TGTGCCAGCAGTGAAGAACCTCAATTAGCCAAAAACATTCAGTACTTC.